Following are 5 T cell receptor beta chains from one sample sequenced in a study of vaccination and CD4 T cells after COVID-19. No antigen has been identified for these receptors. The time point denotes: late sampling 161 to 241 days after vaccination in a few convalescent patients. Treatment denoted: approximately nine-day PBMC culture with coronavirus spike peptide pools or control peptides (ViraFEST assay). Sequencing of DNA taken from cultured CD4+ T cells relied on the Oncomine TCR Beta short-read assay. TCRdb re-called the PCR reads through MiXCR, storing one row per CDR3 protein. The data contain more than 20,000 distinct CDR3 sequences, around 46% of them singletons. The sample here was CD4+ T cells from blood, cultured in vitro, taken about 7 months after SARS-CoV-2 vaccination. Source of these receptors: a human donor who had recovered from COVID-19.

This clonotype has a handful of counts. The chain is built from TRBV6-1 and TRBJ1-1; D remains ambiguous. The germline CDR1 and CDR2 sequences are MNHNS and SASEGT. V lost 4 bases, J lost 2 bases, and 8 bases lay in between. The CDR3 contains 13 residues. The CDR3: CASSVGGNTEAFF. The CDR3 DNA reads as TGTGCCAGCAGTGTCGGAGGTAACACTGAAGCTTTCTTT.

V usage is TRBV11-3 and J usage is TRBJ2-1; TRBD2 might be the D (6 bases). Per the germline V gene, CDR1 is SGHNT and CDR2 is YENEEA. Trimming stripped 5 bases from V and 2 bases from J, with 13 bases between. The CDR3 sequence is 15 residues long. The CDR3 sequence: CASSPAGTAYNEQFF. For the CDR3, the DNA is TGTGCCAGCAGCCCGGCGGGGACCGCCTACAATGAGCAGTTCTTC.

V usage is TRBV6-1 and J usage is TRBJ1-2, with D perhaps TRBD1 (5 bases). This CDR3 comprises 14 residues. Per the germline V gene, CDR1 is MNHNS and CDR2 is SASEGT. V was clipped by 7 bases and J by 7 bases, with 19 bases between them. The CDR3 nucleotides read TGTGCCAGCAACTCTCCGGATGGGGCGGGTGGCTACACCTTC. Its translation: CASNSPDGAGGYTF.

The genes are TRBV7-9 and TRBJ1-2; TRBD1 matches 8 bases. Germline V CDR1 and CDR2: SEHNR, FQNEAQ (reference sequence). Germline trimming cut 4 bases from V and 3 bases from J; bases unmatched to any gene: 10. The CDR3 spans 16 residues. CDR3 sequence: CASSYGTGGIDYGYTF. DNA for the CDR3: TGTGCCAGCAGCTACGGGACAGGCGGGATAGACTATGGCTACACCTTC.

This chain uses TRBV11-3 with TRBJ1-1, with 7 bases that match TRBD1. The CDR3 spans 13 residues. Trimming at V came to 5 bases and at J to 3 bases, leaving 3 bases not matched to a gene. Germline V gene data show CDR1 as SGHNT and CDR2 as YENEEA. Here the CDR3 DNA reads TGTGCCAGCAGCCCCGGGACAGACACTGAAGCTTTCTTT. Its translation is CASSPGTDTEAFF.